This T cell receptor beta chain derives from a study of Tregs in tolerant kidney transplant recipients. Findings and caveats of the study: For some patients, primers changed over time, blocking nucleotide-level comparison. The small number of patients limits these findings pending further validation.

Points on this clone: The target antigen is unknown.

Unstimulated regulatory T cells (CD4+CD25+CD127-), CD4+CD25- non-regulatory cells, CD4 and CD8 cells were FACS-sorted from thawed PBMCs. Germline V gene sequence: CDR1 SGHNT, CDR2 YENEEA. The CDR3 is made up of 17 amino acids. Losses at the gene ends were 5 bases for V and 3 bases for J; bases not matched to a gene: 12. Generated by immunoSEQ multiplex PCR, the TCRdb table keeps only in-frame clones and is missing some. The sample carries about 66,000 clones, more than 90% recorded once. This receptor was identified in a human donor who received a combined kidney and bone marrow transplant. The chain carries TRBV11-3 and TRBJ1-5; 8 nucleotides match TRBD1. This specimen was CD8+ T cells from blood, taken before the transplant. In nucleotides, the CDR3 is TGTGCCAGCAGCGCGGAGACCGGGACAGGCCTCAATCAGCCCCAGCATTTT. It encodes CASSAETGTGLNQPQHF.